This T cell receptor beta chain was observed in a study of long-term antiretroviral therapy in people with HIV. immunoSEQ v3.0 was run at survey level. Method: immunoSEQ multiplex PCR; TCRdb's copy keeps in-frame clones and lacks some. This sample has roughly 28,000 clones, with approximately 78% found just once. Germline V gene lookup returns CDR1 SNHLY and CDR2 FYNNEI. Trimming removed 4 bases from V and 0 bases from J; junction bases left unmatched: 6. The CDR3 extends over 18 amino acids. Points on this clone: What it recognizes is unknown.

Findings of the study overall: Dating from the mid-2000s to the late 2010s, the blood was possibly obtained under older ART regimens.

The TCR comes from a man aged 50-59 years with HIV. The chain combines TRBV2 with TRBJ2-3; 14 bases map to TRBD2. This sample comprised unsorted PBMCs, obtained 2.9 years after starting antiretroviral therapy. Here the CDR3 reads CASSGGLAGETSTDTQYF. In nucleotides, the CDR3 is TGTGCCAGCAGTGGGGGACTAGCGGGAGAAACTAGCACAGATACGCAGTATTTT.